These T cell receptor beta chains were read from a single sample in a study of human T cells and chemical hapten exposure. MiXCR, run by TCRdb on the 5' RACE reads, gives a single entry per CDR3 protein. Of more than 75,000 distinct CDR3 sequences listed, more than 15% are singletons. The source of these receptors is a female donor in good health. CDR3s include the opening cysteine and the closing phenylalanine or tryptophan. The order of the fields is D gene, clone size, J gene, V gene, CDR3 protein, CDR3 DNA. The D gene is left open where the match is weak. Clone size is not always given. Where it is, it says once, few, many or a class for expanded clones.

>.|many|TRBJ2-1|TRBV18
CASSLRIGEQFF
TGTGCCAGCTCATTACGGATCGGAGAGCAGTTCTTC
>TRBD1|few|TRBJ1-1|TRBV20-1
CSARDWDRGNTEAFF
TGCAGTGCTAGAGATTGGGACAGGGGGAACACTGAAGCTTTCTTT
>.|.|TRBJ2-2|TRBV12-3/TRBV12-4
CASSFDSTGELFF
TGTGCCAGCAGTTTCGACAGTACCGGGGAGCTGTTTTTT
>.|.|TRBJ2-1|TRBV6-6
CASSYGTEHNEQFF
TGTGCCAGCAGTTACGGGACGGAACACAATGAGCAGTTCTTC
>.|.|TRBJ2-1|TRBV9
CASSVGGTGNEQFF
TGTGCCAGCAGCGTAGGTGGGACGGGAAATGAGCAGTTCTTC
>.|.|TRBJ2-2|TRBV19
CASSIGSPGPGELFF
TGTGCCAGTAGTATAGGTTCGCCAGGGCCCGGGGAGCTGTTTTTT
>TRBD2|few|TRBJ2-1|TRBV5-1
CASSLVASGSGYNEQFF
TGCGCCAGCAGCTTGGTTGCTAGCGGGAGCGGGTACAATGAGCAGTTCTTC
>TRBD2|few|TRBJ2-1|TRBV13
CASRAPSGGGYNEQFF
TGTGCCAGCAGGGCCCCCAGCGGGGGGGGCTACAATGAGCAGTTCTTC
>TRBD1|many|TRBJ2-6|TRBV28
CASSHGTGRSGANVLTF
TGTGCCAGCAGTCACGGGACAGGGCGCTCTGGGGCCAACGTCCTGACTTTC
>.|.|TRBJ2-5|TRBV20-1
CSARDFQGSQETQYF
TGCAGTGCTAGAGATTTCCAGGGGAGCCAAGAGACCCAGTACTTC
>.|once|TRBJ1-5|TRBV6-5
CASSQSTEYHQPQHF
TGTGCCAGCAGTCAATCGACGGAGTACCATCAGCCCCAGCATTTT
>.|many|TRBJ1-1|TRBV28
CASTVGYTEAFF
TGTGCCAGCACCGTGGGGTACACTGAAGCTTTCTTT
>TRBD2|.|TRBJ2-2|TRBV11-3
CASSPGTSGDGELFF
TGTGCCAGCAGCCCCGGGACTAGCGGGGACGGGGAGCTGTTTTTT
>.|.|TRBJ1-4|TRBV20-1
CSARVGGSGEKLFF
TGCAGTGCTAGAGTCGGAGGGAGTGGGGAAAAACTGTTTTTT
>TRBD1|.|TRBJ2-1|TRBV5-1
CASSLQGDYNEQFF
TGCGCCAGCAGCTTGCAGGGGGATTACAATGAGCAGTTCTTC
>TRBD2|few|TRBJ2-2|TRBV6-2/TRBV6-3
CATTSGATGELFF
TGTGCCACCACTAGCGGGGCCACCGGGGAGCTGTTTTTT
>.|few|TRBJ1-1|TRBV3-1
CASSQGPFEAAEEFF
TGTGCCAGCAGCCAAGGCCCTTTCGAGGCGGCGGAAGAGTTCTTT